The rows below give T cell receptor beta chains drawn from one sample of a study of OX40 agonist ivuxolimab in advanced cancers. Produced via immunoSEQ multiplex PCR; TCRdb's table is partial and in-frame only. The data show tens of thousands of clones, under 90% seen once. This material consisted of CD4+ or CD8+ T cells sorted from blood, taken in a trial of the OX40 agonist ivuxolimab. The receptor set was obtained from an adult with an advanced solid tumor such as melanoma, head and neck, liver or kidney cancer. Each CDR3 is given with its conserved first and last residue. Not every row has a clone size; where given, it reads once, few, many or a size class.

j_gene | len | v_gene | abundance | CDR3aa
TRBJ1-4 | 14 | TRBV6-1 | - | CASSEYRKNEKLFF
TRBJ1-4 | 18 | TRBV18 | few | CASSPVLGATPTNEKLFF
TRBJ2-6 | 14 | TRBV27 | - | CASSAFTGANVLTF
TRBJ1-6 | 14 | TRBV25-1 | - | CASSEGLWGSPLHF
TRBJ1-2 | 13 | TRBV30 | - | CAWSVQGANGYTF
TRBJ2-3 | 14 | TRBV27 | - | CASREYGGTDTQYF
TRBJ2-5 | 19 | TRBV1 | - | CTSSRQGTSGGPYQETQYF
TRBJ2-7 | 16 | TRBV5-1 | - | CASSLGWGAQGYEQYF
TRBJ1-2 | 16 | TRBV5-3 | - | CARSLIGARANYGYTF
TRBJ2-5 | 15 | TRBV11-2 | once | CASSIWTGGKETQYF
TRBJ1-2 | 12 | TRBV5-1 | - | CASSLDFYGYTF
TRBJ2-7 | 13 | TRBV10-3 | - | CATSGGSLYEQYF
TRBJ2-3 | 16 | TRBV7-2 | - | CASRAGKTISTDTQYF
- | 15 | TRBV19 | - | CASTPGLADTYEQYF
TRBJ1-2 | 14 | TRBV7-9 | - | CASSLGSSGYGYTF
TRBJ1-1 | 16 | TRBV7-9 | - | CTTLDPGQGNNTEAFF
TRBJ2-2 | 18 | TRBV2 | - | CASTFPGGGRSGAGELFF
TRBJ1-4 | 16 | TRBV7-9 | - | CASSPSGTATNEKLFF
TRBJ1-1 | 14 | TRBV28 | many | CASSPGEGIRGAFF
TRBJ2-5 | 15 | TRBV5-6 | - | CASRPLGQGTETQYF
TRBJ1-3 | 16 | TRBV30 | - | CAWSFGGGASGNTIYF
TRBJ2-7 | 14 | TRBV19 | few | CASSIGGNRYEQYF